The 24 T cell receptor beta chains listed next were all sequenced from one sample in a study of cytomegalovirus exposure and HLA in healthy donors. The study ran its PCR with 60 Vbeta and 13 Jbeta primers. Measured with immunoSEQ multiplex PCR; TCRdb has only the in-frame clones, and not every one. In the table there are about 190,000 clones, approximately 80% of which are singletons. Sequenced material: PBMCs. The source of these receptors is a young woman in good health and CMV-seropositive.

V gene TRBV28 combines with J gene TRBJ2-7, with 7 bases matching TRBD1. Germline assignment: CDR1 MDHEN and CDR2 SYDVKM. This CDR3 is 12 amino acids long. V shed 9 bases, J shed 1 base, and the junction held 3 bases outside the gene matches. DNA of the CDR3: TGTGCCAGTTGGGACAGTTCCTACGAGCAGTACTTC. Translation gives CASWDSSYEQYF.

As DNA, the CDR3 is TGCGCCAGCAGCTTGGAGGTGACAGGCCATGGCTACACCTTC. This gives the protein CASSLEVTGHGYTF. The rearrangement links TRBV5-1 to TRBJ1-2; D might be TRBD1 (6 bases). CDR3 length: 14 residues. Germline V gene lookup returns CDR1 SGHRS and CDR2 YFSETQ. The V gene lost 0 bases and the J gene lost 6 bases, with 12 bases spanning the gap.

The rearrangement links TRBV18 to TRBJ1-6; no reliable D call. Per the germline V gene, CDR1 is KGHSH and CDR2 is LQKENI. CDR3 length: 15 amino acids. V lost 2 bases, J lost 6 bases, and 11 bases lay in between. CDR3 bases: TGTGCCAGCTCACCAAGAGGGTGGGGTAATTCACCCCTCCACTTT. Translating gives CASSPRGWGNSPLHF.

This chain connects TRBV4-3 to TRBJ1-2; perhaps TRBD1 as D (5 bases). The CDR3 length is 14 residues. Per the germline V gene, CDR1 is LGHNA and CDR2 is YSLEER. V was pared by 0 bases and J by 6 bases, with 11 bases between. The CDR3 loop is CASSQDRSGNGYTF. Here the CDR3 DNA reads TGCGCCAGCAGCCAAGATCGGTCAGGGAATGGCTACACCTTC.

The chain combines TRBV28 with TRBJ2-3; a possible D gene is TRBD1 (7 bases). Germline V gene data show CDR1 as MDHEN and CDR2 as SYDVKM. The CDR3 is 15 residues long. Between the trimmed V and J ends, which lost 5 bases and 3 bases, there was a span of 15 bases. The CDR3 DNA reads TGTGCCAGCAGTCTAGGGGGCGGGGAAACAGATACGCAGTATTTT. The encoded protein is CASSLGGGETDTQYF.

This chain connects TRBV4-1 to TRBJ2-1, with D perhaps matching TRBD2 (5 bases). V dropped 4 bases and J dropped 6 bases, with 10 bases sitting between them. CDR1 MGHRA and CDR2 YSYEKL come from the germline V gene. CDR3 length equals 13 residues. CDR3 sequence (DNA): TGCGCCAGCAGCCGGACCCGGGGCAATGAGCAGTTCTTC. It yields the protein CASSRTRGNEQFF.

This clone was seen more than once but under ten times. The chain links TRBV6-4 to TRBJ2-3; 8 nucleotides match TRBD2. CDR3 size: 15 residues. CDR1 is MRHNA and CDR2 is SNTAGT in the germline V gene. The V gene end was trimmed by 3 bases and the J gene end by 6 bases; junction bases not matched to a gene: 8. The CDR3 coding sequence is TGTGCCAGCAGTGAAGGGGGGACTAGTTCGGATACGCAGTATTTT. Translating it yields CASSEGGTSSDTQYF.

This clone came up once. The rearrangement uses TRBV6-1 and TRBJ2-6; 7 nucleotides align to TRBD1. Per germline, CDR1 MNHNS and CDR2 SASEGT. J was trimmed by 0 bases and V by 2 bases; bases with no gene match: 10. This CDR3 has 19 amino acids. The CDR3: CASSEFWDRAYSGANVLTF. Written as DNA, the CDR3 is TGTGCCAGCAGTGAATTTTGGGACAGAGCCTACTCTGGGGCCAACGTCCTGACTTTC.

The chain couples TRBV6-1 to TRBJ1-5, with D perhaps matching TRBD1 (6 bases). Looked up from germline, CDR1 is MNHNS and CDR2 is SASEGT. The CDR3 consists of 15 residues. V was pared by 5 bases and J by 2 bases, with 13 bases between. CDR3 nucleotide sequence: TGTGCCAGCAGTCTAACAGGGTCAGGCAATCAGCCCCAGCATTTT. As protein: CASSLTGSGNQPQHF.

With regard to this clone: An end of the junction does not agree with germline; a read error may underlie this. The chain is built from TRBV7-7 and TRBJ1-2; no clear D gene. Germline loops: CDR1 SSHAT, CDR2 FNYEAQ (reference sequence). The CDR3 runs to 11 residues. CDR3 sequence reads: CASNYGAGYTF. The CDR3 nucleotides read TGTGCTAGCAACTACGGAGCGGGCTACACCTTC.

The chain couples TRBV7-9 to TRBJ1-2, with D hard to call. The CDR3 runs 14 residues. Trimming cost V 5 bases and J 5 bases, with 15 bases left between them. CDR1 is SEHNR, CDR2 FQNEAQ, per germline (reference sequence). The CDR3 reads CASSPRMDAYGYTF. In DNA form, the CDR3 reads TGTGCCAGCAGCCCGAGGATGGATGCTTATGGCTACACCTTC.

The chain is built from TRBV4-1 and TRBJ1-5; TRBD1 is a possible D gene (5 bases). Germline V gives CDR1 MGHRA, CDR2 YSYEKL. The V gene lost 0 bases and the J gene lost 5 bases, with 11 bases spanning the gap. The CDR3 extends over 15 amino acids. The CDR3: CASSQDFTGDQPQHF. Here the CDR3 DNA reads TGCGCCAGCAGCCAAGATTTCACAGGAGATCAGCCCCAGCATTTT.

Of note for this clone: The same CDR3 also results from other DNA sequences found in this sample. The V call is TRBV30, the J call TRBJ1-5; 7 bases are a match to TRBD1. The CDR3 length is 13 residues. The V gene end was trimmed by 5 bases and the J gene end by 2 bases; junction bases not matched to a gene: 3. CDR1 and CDR2 (germline): GTSNPN, SVGIG (reference sequence). Written as DNA, the CDR3 is TGTGCCTGGTCAGGACAGGGCAATCAGCCCCAGCATTTT. This translates into CAWSGQGNQPQHF. Full variable domain (outside the CDR3, taken from reference TRBV30 and TRBJ1-5): SQTIHQWPATLVQPVGSPLSLECTVEGTSNPNLYWYRQAAGRGLQLLFYSVGIGQISSEVPQNLSASRPQDRQFILSSKKLLLSDSGFYLCAWSGQGNQPQHFGDGTRLSIL.

The V and J genes are TRBV19 and TRBJ2-2; D is undetermined. The V end was cut by 5 bases, the J end by 3 bases, with 13 bases between. From germline, CDR1 is LNHDA and CDR2 SQIVND (reference sequence). The CDR3 has 15 residues. CDR3 protein: CASSRATTYTGELFF. As DNA, the CDR3 is TGTGCCAGTAGTCGAGCCACGACATACACCGGGGAGCTGTTTTTT.

The chain carries TRBV19 and TRBJ2-5; D ambiguous. The CDR3 runs 13 residues. Per the germline V gene, CDR1 is LNHDA and CDR2 is SQIVND (reference sequence). Between the trimmed V and J ends, which lost 4 bases and 1 base, there was a span of 7 bases. Here the CDR3 reads CASSTQVQETQYF. For the CDR3, the DNA is TGTGCCAGTAGTACTCAGGTCCAAGAGACCCAGTACTTC.

Here the CDR3 DNA reads TGTGCCAGCAGCATCTACAATGAGCAGTTCTTC. This gives the protein CASSIYNEQFF. The chain has TRBV2 and TRBJ2-1; no reliable D call. Germline V gives CDR1 SNHLY, CDR2 FYNNEI. The ends were cut back, 6 bases at V and 3 bases at J, with 3 bases in the middle. The CDR3 spans 11 residues.

This clone was seen a few times. This chain uses TRBV12-5 with TRBJ2-5; 7 nucleotides line up with TRBD2. Germline CDR1 reads LGHNT; CDR2 reads FRNRAP. Trimming took 3 bases from V and 5 from J; bases not matched to a gene: 15. The CDR3 loop spans 17 amino acids. The CDR3: CASGFTFRTSGFETQYF. The CDR3 DNA reads TGTGCTAGTGGTTTTACCTTCCGGACTAGTGGATTCGAGACCCAGTACTTC.

A remark on this clone: This sample includes further DNA sequences coding for the same CDR3. The V gene is TRBV5-1, the J gene TRBJ2-5; D not resolved. V dropped 0 bases and J dropped 4 bases, with 7 bases sitting between them. The germline CDR1 and CDR2 sequences are SGHRS and YFSETQ. The CDR3 length is 13 residues. CDR3 sequence reads: CASSLGGGETQYF. CDR3 sequence (DNA): TGCGCCAGCAGCTTGGGAGGTGGAGAGACCCAGTACTTC.

The rearrangement joins TRBV7-3 to TRBJ1-2; 10 positions match TRBD1. V shed 4 bases and J 8 bases; nucleotides not matched to a gene: 4. The CDR3 runs 13 residues. Germline lookup yields CDR1 SGHTA and CDR2 FQGTGA. The CDR3 reads CASSSGTGEGYTF. The DNA for the CDR3 is TGTGCCAGCAGCTCTGGGACAGGGGAAGGCTACACCTTC. The entire variable domain, with the rest obtained from reference TRBV7-3 and TRBJ1-2, is as follows: GAGVSQTPSNKVTEKGKYVELRCDPISGHTALYWYRQSLGQGPEFLIYFQGTGAADDSGLPNDRFFAVRPEGSVSTLKIQRTERGDSAVYLCASSSGTGEGYTFGSGTRLTVV.

The chain employs TRBV5-4 and TRBJ2-1, with D unresolved. CDR1 and CDR2 (germline): SGHNT, YYREEE (reference sequence). V was clipped by 5 bases and J by 5 bases, with 5 bases between them. CDR3 size: 11 residues. The CDR3 DNA sequence: TGTGCCAGCAGTATAAACAATGAGCAGTTCTTC. As protein: CASSINNEQFF.

V and J are TRBV10-3 and TRBJ2-5, with D possibly being TRBD2 (5 bases). V dropped 0 bases and J dropped 0 bases, with 5 bases sitting between them. The CDR3 loop spans 14 amino acids. Germline loops: CDR1 ENHRY, CDR2 SYGVKD. The DNA for the CDR3 is TGTGCCATCAGTGAGTCCGGGGACCAAGAGACCCAGTACTTC. Amino acids: CAISESGDQETQYF.

The chain recombines TRBV10-3 with TRBJ2-5; TRBD2 agrees at 13 bases. Germline trimming cut 4 bases from V and 3 bases from J; bases unmatched to any gene: 2. The length of the CDR3 is 15 residues. CDR1 and CDR2 (germline): ENHRY, SYGVKD. CDR3 nucleotide sequence: TGTGCCATCAGTGGCACTAGCGGGGGGGAAGAGACCCAGTACTTC. This translates into CAISGTSGGEETQYF.

In this sample, this clone turned up a few times. The chain is built from TRBV19 and TRBJ1-4; 8 bases are shared with TRBD1. V lost 6 bases to trimming and J lost 5 bases; unmatched junction nucleotides: 2. This CDR3 is built from 13 residues. Per germline, CDR1 LNHDA and CDR2 SQIVND (reference sequence). CDR3 sequence (DNA): TGTGCCAGTAGACAGGGGGTAAATGAAAAACTGTTTTTT. Protein sequence: CASRQGVNEKLFF.

This chain links TRBV30 with TRBJ1-2; D may be TRBD1 (6 bases). Germline-derived CDR1 and CDR2 are GTSNPN and SVGIG (reference sequence). The CDR3 loop spans 15 amino acids. The V end was cut by 0 bases, the J end by 3 bases, with 14 bases between. CDR3 in amino acids: CAWSVSGGRDYGYTF. The CDR3 region has the DNA TGTGCCTGGAGTGTAAGTGGGGGCCGGGACTATGGCTACACCTTC.